This T cell receptor beta chain was identified during a study of cytomegalovirus exposure and HLA in healthy donors. The overall study: Out of about 190 million T cells, an earlier analysis found about 120 million unique TCR beta sequences in total.

Primers included in the PCR were 60 Vbeta and 13 Jbeta primers. Repertoires were generated with immunoSEQ multiplex PCR, while TCRdb's copy carries only in-frame clones and drops some. Of 95,000 to 150,000 clones listed, 80% are singletons. Points on this clone: Its antigen is undetermined. The junction and the germline gene differ at one end; a read error may be behind it.

Study outcomes and limitations: It was confirmed in vitro that three of the CMV-associated chains were specific for CMV antigens.

The CDR3 has 14 amino acids. Germline V gene data show CDR1 as SGHTS and CDR2 as YDEGEE. This chain links TRBV5-8 with TRBJ2-3, with D unclear. This TCR came from a female donor in good health and CMV-seronegative. What was sequenced was PBMCs. CDR3 amino acids: CASGLDISTDTQYF. DNA for the CDR3: TGTGCCAGCGGCTTAGACATAAGCACAGATACGCAGTATTTT. Full variable domain (rest looked up from reference TRBV5-8 and TRBJ2-3): EAGVTQSPTHLIKTRGQQATLRCSPISGHTSVYWYQQALGLGLQFLLWYDEGEERNRGNFPPRFSGRQFPNYSSELNVNALELEDSALYLCASGLDISTDTQYFGPGTRLTVL.